The sequence of this T cell receptor (beta chain) was determined in a study of cytomegalovirus exposure and HLA in healthy donors (dated by TCRdb to 2016 to 2017). With respect to the entire study: An earlier analysis of roughly 500 of the donors reported 250 to 350 Gb of sequence data and roughly 110 million unique TCR beta sequences from approximately 180 million T cells. An early release that covered about 600 HLA-typed donors contained approximately 290 gigabases of sequencing data and 80 million or so unique TCR sequences. Of the 300 to 450 genotyped donors, approximately 82% fell in the genetic ancestry cluster associated with self-reported Caucasian donors. The study aimed to test whether cataloging public T cell receptors could reveal signatures of past pathogen exposure. The T cell repertoires of under 750 subjects were profiled by immunosequencing and related to cytomegalovirus serostatus. In addition to the first cohort of 650 to 750 subjects, a separate validation cohort of 120 different subjects was used. The study combined high-throughput TCR immunosequencing, statistical association of individual TCRs with disease status, and machine learning to predict cytomegalovirus infection status. In a later analysis, previously published TCR beta repertoires from 550 to 700 donors were re-analyzed and high-resolution HLA genotyping was added so that TCR occurrence patterns could be studied. Rather than drawing on any new phenotypic data, the later analysis identified candidate immune exposures from TCR beta sequences and the way those sequences occurred across donors. An earlier analysis of roughly 600 of the donors used high-throughput TCR beta sequencing to judge whether each TCR beta V gene segment behaved as functional or pseudogenic. Donor age, sex, ethnicity and CMV serostatus were compiled alongside the repertoire data. A later genetic analysis used genome-wide SNP genotypes for about 65% of the roughly 700 donors, treating that subset as a discovery cohort. All discovery cohort repertoires had been generated using a single sequencing platform. HLA typing covered class I and class II loci at four-digit resolution. The number of typed donors differed by locus: 629-630 for A, B, C, DRB1 and DQB1; approximately 520 for DQA1; approximately 600 for DPA1; and around 470 for DPB1. Several DR-DQ haplotypes were treated as single units for association and clustering because of strong linkage in the cohort. On average, roughly 200,000 unique TCR beta nucleotide sequences were sequenced per donor among about 400 genotyped donors of the cohort, with about 17% of those sequences being non-productive.

Results the study describes overall, beyond this receptor: In an earlier analysis of 587 of the donors, most TCR beta V segments were observed in productive rearrangements about 90% or about 30% of the time, broadly matching IMGT annotations. A group of highly shared sequence variants was considered likely to be a technical artifact of the sequencing pipeline. In a later analysis, several top co-occurrence clusters were reported to appear linked to parvovirus B19, influenza, CMV and Epstein-Barr virus. The authors suggested that the approach could potentially be extended to other disease states and immunological phenotypes. Across donors, most TCR sequences were observed very rarely, whereas some public TCRs were present in many individuals. The presence/absence analyses assumed that sequencing depth was roughly uniform across donors, and that assumption may not be true. A later analysis associated 15,000 or so TCR beta sequences with specific HLA alleles at a false discovery rate of 0.05. Three of the identified cytomegalovirus-associated TCR beta chains were confirmed in vitro to be specific for cytomegalovirus antigens. When HLA alleles, especially DR and DQ, strongly co-occurred, attributing TCR associations to individual alleles was difficult. The study listed around 160 TCR beta chains as associated with cytomegalovirus. The earlier analysis of about 600 of the donors excluded some 15 rarely observed V segments, including chromosome 9 orphons, because counts were too low. The only immune exposure information available for the cohort was CMV serostatus. Linkage disequilibrium might explain the correlated functional status among segregating V segments, but an unknown experimental factor could not be excluded. In a later analysis, TCR association rates were found to vary across HLA loci, with the most associated TCRs seen for DRB1 alleles and the fewest for HLA-C alleles. The 87-base-pair reads could not distinguish some IMGT-functional V segments, including TRBV6-2 and TRBV6-3, so those segments were excluded. Because HLA typing was unavailable for some donors at each locus, only the typed subset was used in association tests. A further reported finding was that TCR beta sequences accurately predicted the HLA-A and HLA-B alleles for most subjects in the first cohort. In a later analysis, most CMV-associated TCR beta chains were found to appear HLA-restricted, with HLA associations seemingly driven largely by CMV exposure. This cohort had only TCR beta chains sequenced, and the lack of alpha or paired-chain data limited which features could be detected. In a later genetic analysis, fewer N-insertions in productive TCRs were reported among donors in an Asian-associated ancestry cluster than the roughly 670-donor mean. Compared with equally common non-associated chains, HLA-associated TCR beta chains in a later analysis were more clonally expanded and had lower generation probabilities. V-gene and J-gene trimming of TCR beta chains was associated with a missense DCLRE1C variant in a later genetic analysis, and the association was replicated in an independent cohort. Cytomegalovirus status was reported to be diagnosed by the classifier with high specificity and sensitivity in both the original and validation cohorts.

In total, approximately 610 healthy bone marrow donors made up the cohort. At the time of sampling, every cohort member was nominally healthy, though immune exposures that went unrecorded were likely present. The donor tested CMV seropositive, placing the donor among the roughly 300 seropositive members of the cohort. A peripheral blood sample was collected from each donor, and TCR beta sequencing was performed on peripheral blood mononuclear cells. Genomic DNA was extracted from the blood cell samples with the Qiagen DNeasy Blood Extraction Kit. The method behind the library was the immunoSEQ multiplex PCR assay. For the multiplex PCR, a mixture combining 60 forward primers for TCR Vbeta segments and 13 reverse primers for TCR Jbeta segments was used. A multiplex PCR assay on genomic DNA amplified the CDR3 region of rearranged TCR beta genes. The amplified TCR beta libraries were sequenced on the Illumina HiSeq System as 87-base-pair reads. The original methods were these. A later analysis tallied around 82 million unique TCR beta chains across the 700 or so repertoires, and some 12 million of those chains were shared by two or more donors. To remove PCR and sequencing errors, raw reads were error-corrected and collapsed into unique sequences using a nearest-neighbor algorithm that merged closely related sequences. V, D and J gene segments were assigned by aligning CDR3 sequences to IMGT reference sequences. For a sequence to be retained, a match of at least six nucleotides was required to both a V gene segment and a J gene segment. A rearrangement was called productive if the CDR3 had no stop codons and remained in frame with V and J, and every other rearrangement was called non-productive. Following IMGT convention, CDR3 was defined as the stretch from the second conserved V-encoded cysteine to the conserved J-encoded phenylalanine. The earlier analysis of 587 of the donors excluded sequences that lacked an unambiguous match to a single V gene segment. An earlier analysis of some 500 of the donors classified V segments as functional when productive rearrangements were above 56.7% and as segregating when the standard deviation between donors was above 5%. A statistical classification framework was developed to diagnose cytomegalovirus status using the catalog of TCR beta chain sequences. In a later analysis, TCR nucleotide sequences were compared against IMGT/GENE-DB human TR gene sequences so that V and J genes could be assigned. A later analysis assigned CDR3 sequences and most-parsimonious VDJ recombination scenarios with the TCRdist pipeline. In a later analysis, each TCR beta chain was defined by its CDR3 amino acid sequence together with its V-gene family, and reads without a unique V-gene family were excluded. To address suspected cross-contamination and a sequencing artifact, a later analysis removed around 590 highly shared, low-generation-probability nucleotide sequences. For each public chain, a later analysis derived a clonal expansion index from normalized ranks of inferred template counts within each repertoire. A later analysis computed generation probabilities with a VDJ recombination model fitted to out-of-frame rearrangements, and checked the results against IGoR. A later analysis scored TCR-TCR, TCR-HLA and TCR-CMV co-occurrence with hypergeometric tests, applying a repertoire-size bias correction to TCR pairs. A later analysis estimated false discovery rates by permuting HLA or CMV assignments 20 times. In a later analysis, co-occurring TCRs were grouped using DBSCAN, and TCRdist sequence similarity was added for clustering within HLA-allele-positive subsets. Repertoires with fewer than 30,000 or more than 120,000 public chains were left out of co-occurrence clustering, as were a handful of repertoires with anomalous nucleotide sharing. TCRdb carries this immuneACCESS record with in-frame sequences only. Its versions omit some clonotypes, under half of them owing to an unresolved V gene in the studies checked, with the rest unexplained. Clonal size and the V and J genes are those of that table, whereas D and trimming came from the DNA. This sample holds 120,000 or so clones; 65% to 80% were observed only once. Of the sample, less than 3.5% is held by the ten largest clones.

The CDR3 starts with the cysteine, ends with the phenylalanine, and has 15 residues. Solely the CDR3 DNA is kept, with 45 bases framed from the first base. V is reduced by 4 bases and J by 5 bases, leaving a spacing of 15 bases between them. In the germline V gene, CDR1 corresponds to SGHDT and CDR2 to YYEEEE. Note on this clone: Its antigen is unknown. No clone much larger than this one lies a single base away; base qualities are absent.

The chain links TRBV5-6 with TRBJ1-4; the D segment could be TRBD1, given 6 matching bases. This TCR was recovered from a woman aged 40 to 49 in good health and CMV-seropositive. The sequencing input was PBMCs. The CDR3 protein: CASSDPTGQNEKLFF. The nucleotide sequence reads TGTGCCAGCAGCGACCCGACAGGCCAGAATGAAAAACTGTTTTTT. This CDR3, with the reference TRBV5-6 and TRBJ1-4 proteins standing in past its ends, gives the full variable domain DAGVTQSPTHLIKTRGQQVTLRCSPKSGHDTVSWYQQALGQGPQFIFQYYEEEERQRGNFPDRFSGHQFPNYSSELNVNALLLGDSALYLCASSDPTGQNEKLFFGSGTQLSVL.